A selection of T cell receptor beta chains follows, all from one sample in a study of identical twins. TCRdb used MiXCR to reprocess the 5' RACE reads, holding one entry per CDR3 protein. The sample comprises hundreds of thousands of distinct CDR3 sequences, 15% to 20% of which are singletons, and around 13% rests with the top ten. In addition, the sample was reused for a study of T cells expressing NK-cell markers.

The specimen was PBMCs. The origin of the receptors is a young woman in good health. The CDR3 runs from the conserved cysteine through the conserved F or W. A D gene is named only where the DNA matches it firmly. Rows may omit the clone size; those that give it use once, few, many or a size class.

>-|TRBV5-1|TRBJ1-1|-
TGCGCCAGCAGCTTGTATCTGGGAGCGAACACTGAAGCTTTCTTT
CASSLYLGANTEAFF
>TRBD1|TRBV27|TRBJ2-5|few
TGTGCCAGCAGTTTACTATGGACAGGGGGCGCGACCCAGTACTTC
CASSLLWTGGATQYF
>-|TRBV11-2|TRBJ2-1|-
TGTGCCAGCAGCCACCTGGCCAATGAGCAGTTCTTC
CASSHLANEQFF
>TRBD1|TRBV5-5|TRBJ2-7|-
TGTGCCAGCAGCTTGGCCGAGGGGGCGTTCGAGCAGTACTTC
CASSLAEGAFEQYF
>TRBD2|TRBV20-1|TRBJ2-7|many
TGCAGTGCTCAGACTAGCGGGGGGGCCCGGTACGAGCAGTACTTC
CSAQTSGGARYEQYF
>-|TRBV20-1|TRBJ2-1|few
TGCAGTGCTAAATCCGGGTCCTACTACAATGAGCAGTTCTTC
CSAKSGSYYNEQFF
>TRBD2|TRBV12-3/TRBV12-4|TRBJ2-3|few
TGTGCCAGCAGTTTTGCGGGGGGGCAGGATACGCAGTATTTT
CASSFAGGQDTQYF
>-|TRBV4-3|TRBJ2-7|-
TGCGCCAGCAGCCAAGAGTCGCAGCCTGGTTACGAGCAGTACTTC
CASSQESQPGYEQYF
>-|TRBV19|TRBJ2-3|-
TGTGCCAGTAGTATCGCCTATAGGGCTAGCACAGATACGCAGTATTTT
CASSIAYRASTDTQYF
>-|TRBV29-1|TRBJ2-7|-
TGCAGCGTTGAAGATCGGTACCTGGGGACTTACGAGCAGTACTTC
CSVEDRYLGTYEQYF
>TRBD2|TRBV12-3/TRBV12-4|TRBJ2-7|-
TGTGCCAGCAGTTTTCGTTGGCGGGAGGGCCCGAGAGAGCAGTACTTC
CASSFRWREGPREQYF
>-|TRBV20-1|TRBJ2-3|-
TGCAGTGCTAAGAGCCGGGTGGGCTCCGATACGCAGTATTTT
CSAKSRVGSDTQYF
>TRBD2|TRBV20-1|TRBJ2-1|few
TGCAGTGCTACCCGGGAGGACCATGAGCAGTTCTTC
CSATREDHEQFF
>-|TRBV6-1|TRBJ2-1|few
TGTGCCAGCAGTGAACTCGGCTCCTACAATGAGCAGTTCTTC
CASSELGSYNEQFF
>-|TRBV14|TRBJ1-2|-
TGTGCCAGCAGCCAAGGGGCGGAGACCTATGGCTACACCTTC
CASSQGAETYGYTF
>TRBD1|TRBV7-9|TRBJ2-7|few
TGTGCCAGCAGCTTAGCGACAGGGATTTTACTTCGCGAGCAGTACTTC
CASSLATGILLREQYF